A single sample is the source of the 32 T cell receptor beta chains below, sequenced in a study of blood T cell repertoires in COVID-19. The protocol was immunoSEQ multiplex PCR, while the TCRdb copy is restricted to in-frame clones and leaves out a portion. The table lists under 200,000 clones, about 76% of them singletons. The sample taken for sequencing was peripheral blood. The receptors derive from a woman aged 40 to 50 with COVID-19, enrolled during active disease.

This clone was detected once. The gene calls are TRBV19 and TRBJ2-6; weak D call: TRBD1 (5 bases). CDR3 size: 18 residues. Trimming removed 6 bases at V and 5 bases at J, with 23 bases between. From germline, CDR1 is LNHDA and CDR2 SQIVND (reference sequence). CDR3: CASSPLDMALPRANVLTF. CDR3 nucleotide sequence: TGTGCCAGTAGCCCCTTGGACATGGCTCTACCGAGGGCCAACGTCCTGACTTTC. Full variable domain (missing parts from reference TRBV19 and TRBJ2-6): DGGITQSPKYLFRKEGQNVTLSCEQNLNHDAMYWYRQDPGQGLRLIYYSQIVNDFQKGDIAEGYSVSREKKESFPLTVTSAQKNPTAFYLCASSPLDMALPRANVLTFGAGSRLTVL.

CDR3: CATAGTELETQYF. The CDR3 DNA sequence: TGCGCCACCGCAGGGACAGAACTAGAGACCCAGTACTTC. The chain uses TRBV5-1 and TRBJ2-5, with TRBD1 matching over 7 bases. The CDR3 runs 13 residues. Germline lookup yields CDR1 SGHRS and CDR2 YFSETQ. The junction had 9 bases not matched to a gene; V was cut back by 9 bases and J by 4 bases. Looking up the rest from reference TRBV5-1 and TRBJ2-5 gives the full variable domain: KAGVTQTPRYLIKTRGQQVTLSCSPISGHRSVSWYQQTPGQGLQFLFEYFSETQRNKGNFPGRFSGRQFSNSRSEMNVSTLELGDSALYLCATAGTELETQYFGPGTRLLVL.

This clone showed up just once. The chain carries TRBV2 and TRBJ1-1; 7 bases map to TRBD1. Per the germline V gene, CDR1 is SNHLY and CDR2 is FYNNEI. V dropped 10 bases and J dropped 3; count of bases not matched to a gene: 5. The CDR3 has 12 amino acids. The CDR3 here is CATQGTDTEAFF. The CDR3 nucleotides read TGTGCCACACAGGGGACGGACACTGAAGCTTTCTTT.

V and J are TRBV7-2 and TRBJ1-1; D is ambiguous. Germline lookup yields CDR1 SGHTA and CDR2 FQGNSA. V was shortened by 4 bases and J by 1 base, with 7 bases between the two germline ends. The CDR3 totals 13 residues. For the CDR3, the DNA is TGTGCCAGCAGCTACTCTCGGAACACTGAAGCTTTCTTT. Translating it yields CASSYSRNTEAFF.

The rearrangement uses TRBV4-1 and TRBJ1-6; D perhaps matches TRBD1 (5 bases). The V end lost 0 bases, the J end lost 5 bases, and 17 bases lay between the germline ends. CDR1 is MGHRA and CDR2 is YSYEKL in the germline V gene. The CDR3 is 18 amino acids. The CDR3 nucleotides are TGCGCCAGCAGCCAAGATTGGGGAGGAGGGGCCAATAATTCACCCCTCCACTTT. It encodes CASSQDWGGGANNSPLHF.

This clone has a handful of counts. The chain is built from TRBV11-2 and TRBJ1-2; D is unresolved. Germline lookup yields CDR1 SGHAT and CDR2 FQNNGV. CDR3 length equals 15 residues. V lost 5 bases to trimming and J lost 2 bases, with 15 bases between them. This CDR3 reads CASSPPSAENYGYTF. The CDR3 DNA sequence: TGTGCCAGCAGCCCGCCTTCAGCGGAAAACTATGGCTACACCTTC.

This rearrangement joins TRBV3-1 (or the pseudogene TRBV3-2) to TRBJ2-7; TRBD2 matches at 11 bases. The V segment lost 5 bases and the J segment 3 bases; nucleotides outside the gene matches: 9. The CDR3 spans 16 residues. Germline assignment: CDR1 LGHDT and CDR2 YNNKEL (reference sequence). CDR3 protein: CASSFRGSGRDYEQYF. For the CDR3, the DNA is TGTGCCAGCAGCTTCCGGGGTAGCGGGAGGGACTACGAGCAGTACTTC.

CDR3 coding DNA: TGTGCCATCAGTGAGTCCGGGGTAGCGGGGGGGAATGAGCAGTTCTTC. It specifies CAISESGVAGGNEQFF. The chain carries TRBV10-3 and TRBJ2-1; 11 bases fit TRBD2. V was clipped by 0 bases and J by 7 bases; unmatched bases: 5. Germline V gene sequence: CDR1 ENHRY, CDR2 SYGVKD. The CDR3 contains 16 residues.

The gene calls are TRBV5-5 and TRBJ2-5; D perhaps matches TRBD1 (5 bases). CDR1 and CDR2 from the germline V gene are SGHKS and YYEKEE (reference sequence). The CDR3 consists of 12 residues. Trimming shortened V by 5 bases and J by 2 bases, and 7 bases separated the two germline ends. CDR3 sequence (DNA): TGTGCCAGCAGACGACAGCAAGAGACCCAGTACTTC. Translated, it gives CASRRQQETQYF.

This clone was seen a single time. The chain employs TRBV18 and TRBJ2-2, with TRBD1 matching over 7 bases. Germline V lookup: CDR1 KGHSH, CDR2 LQKENI. Germline trimming cut 0 bases from V and 3 bases from J; bases unmatched to any gene: 4. This CDR3 is 16 amino acids long. CDR3 DNA: TGTGCCAGCTCACCACCGGGACAGAGGCACACCGGGGAGCTGTTTTTT. Amino acids: CASSPPGQRHTGELFF.

This clone was found a few times. The chain is built from TRBV20-1 and TRBJ1-2; D is unresolved. The CDR3 length is 13 residues. Germline values: CDR1 DFQATT, CDR2 SNEGSKA (reference sequence). V was shortened by 3 bases and J by 5 bases, with 13 bases between the two germline ends. This CDR3 reads CSASLPEFYGYTF. CDR3 sequence (DNA): TGCAGTGCTAGTCTACCCGAGTTTTATGGCTACACCTTC.

This clone turned up a few times. The rearrangement uses TRBV3-1 (or the pseudogene TRBV3-2) and TRBJ2-7; 10 positions agree with TRBD2. The germline V gene encodes CDR1 LGHDT and CDR2 YNNKEL (reference sequence). V was pared by 2 bases and J by 4 bases, with 5 bases of the junction left unmatched. This CDR3 is built from 15 residues. CDR3 residues: CASSQPGLAIYEQYF. The CDR3 DNA follows: TGTGCCAGCAGCCAACCGGGACTAGCGATTTACGAGCAGTACTTC.

V and J are TRBV5-1 and TRBJ2-7, with D possibly TRBD1 on 6 matching bases. The CDR3 has 17 amino acids. V was cut by 1 base and J by 0 bases, with 17 bases left in between. CDR1 SGHRS and CDR2 YFSETQ come from the germline V gene. The CDR3, as DNA: TGCGCCAGCAGCTTGTCCACCGGACAGACCGTCTCCTACGAGCAGTACTTC. Protein sequence: CASSLSTGQTVSYEQYF.

This chain uses TRBV6-5 with TRBJ2-7; D is ambiguous. CDR3 length: 15 amino acids. V was cut by 0 bases and J by 2 bases, with 11 bases left in between. Per germline, CDR1 MNHEY and CDR2 SVGAGI. The CDR3 is CASSYSARATYEQYF. The CDR3 nucleotides read TGTGCCAGCAGTTACTCGGCGCGAGCGACCTACGAGCAGTACTTC.

CDR3 loop: CASSPQGRENIQYF. In nucleotides, the CDR3 is TGCGCCAGCAGCCCCCAGGGTCGGGAAAACATTCAGTACTTC. The chain carries TRBV5-1 and TRBJ2-4; the D gene is possibly TRBD1 (5 bases). The V and J ends lost 4 bases and 5 bases respectively, with 13 bases between them. There are 14 residues in the CDR3. Germline V gene sequence: CDR1 SGHRS, CDR2 YFSETQ. Full variable domain (missing parts from reference TRBV5-1 and TRBJ2-4): KAGVTQTPRYLIKTRGQQVTLSCSPISGHRSVSWYQQTPGQGLQFLFEYFSETQRNKGNFPGRFSGRQFSNSRSEMNVSTLELGDSALYLCASSPQGRENIQYFGAGTRLSVL.

The chain uses TRBV27 and TRBJ2-7; 8 bases fit TRBD2. CDR1 and CDR2 from the germline V gene are MNHEY and SMNVEV (reference sequence). The CDR3 spans 16 residues. V was pared by 1 base and J by 3 bases, with 8 bases of the junction left unmatched. The CDR3 here is CASSLWSGGGNYEQYF. The CDR3 DNA follows: TGTGCCAGCAGTTTATGGTCCGGGGGGGGGAACTACGAGCAGTACTTC.

This clone was counted between two and nine times. The chain recombines TRBV4-2 with TRBJ1-2, with TRBD1 identical over 8 bases. This CDR3 spans 15 amino acids. V gave up 2 bases and J gave up 4 bases; unmatched junction bases: 6. Germline V gene sequence: CDR1 LGHNA, CDR2 YNFKEQ. CDR3 DNA: TGTGCCAGCAGCCAACCAGGACAGGGCTTCTATGGCTACACCTTC. This encodes CASSQPGQGFYGYTF.

CDR3 protein: CASSLWATSGPYNEQFF. As DNA, the CDR3 is TGTGCCAGCAGTTTATGGGCGACTAGCGGACCCTACAATGAGCAGTTCTTC. V and J are TRBV27 and TRBJ2-1; 9 nucleotides agree with TRBD2. Germline CDR1 is MNHEY and CDR2 is SMNVEV (reference sequence). V lost 1 base to trimming and J lost 2 bases; unmatched junction nucleotides: 6. The CDR3 has 17 amino acids.

V usage is TRBV6-2 or TRBV6-3 and J usage is TRBJ2-1, with 7 bases matching TRBD2. Losses at the gene ends were 2 bases for V and 7 bases for J; bases not matched to a gene: 8. Per the germline V gene, CDR1 is MNHEY and CDR2 is SVGEGT. CDR3 length: 15 amino acids. The CDR3 loop reads CASSYLAAGSNEQFF. The CDR3 region has the DNA TGTGCCAGCAGTTACCTAGCAGCGGGAAGTAATGAGCAGTTCTTC.

This rearrangement joins TRBV4-1 to TRBJ1-1; D unclear. Trimming stripped 4 bases from V and 8 bases from J, with 23 bases between. From germline, CDR1 is MGHRA and CDR2 YSYEKL. The CDR3 is 16 amino acids. The CDR3 coding sequence is TGCGCCAGCAGCCTCAGCGGGGTTGAGGGAGGTTCCGAAGCTTTCTTT. This encodes CASSLSGVEGGSEAFF.

In its sample, this clone was seen once. The chain carries TRBV19 and TRBJ1-1; 9 bases are a match to TRBD1. Germline-derived CDR1 and CDR2 are LNHDA and SQIVND (reference sequence). This CDR3 has 14 residues. With V trimmed by 6 bases and J by 3 bases, 5 bases remained unmatched. The CDR3 loop reads CASRETGGYTEAFF. Written as DNA, the CDR3 is TGTGCCAGTAGGGAGACAGGGGGATACACTGAAGCTTTCTTT.

For the CDR3, the DNA is TGTGCCAGTAGTCGGAGTCAGGGTGTTAGCAATCAGCCCCAGCATTTT. This translates into CASSRSQGVSNQPQHF. The V gene is TRBV19, the J gene TRBJ1-5; TRBD1 is a possible D gene (5 bases). Germline V gene lookup returns CDR1 LNHDA and CDR2 SQIVND (reference sequence). The CDR3 runs 16 residues. Trimming stripped 5 bases from V and 0 bases from J, with 14 bases between.

This chain connects TRBV2 to TRBJ1-4; D possibly corresponds to TRBD1 (5 bases). The V end was cut by 3 bases, the J end by 10 bases, with 18 bases between. The germline V gene encodes CDR1 SNHLY and CDR2 FYNNEI. The length of the CDR3 is 15 residues. The CDR3 region is CASSDRGTLLGKLFF. CDR3 DNA: TGTGCCAGCAGTGATAGGGGAACTTTATTGGGAAAACTGTTTTTT.

The rearrangement uses TRBV23-1 and TRBJ1-1; D uncertain. TRBV23-1 is known as an ORF, though its function is uncertain. The CDR3 covers 16 residues. V lost 2 bases and J 1 base, leaving 14 bases between the germline ends. This CDR3 reads CASSQSKVRGNTEAFF. CDR3 nucleotides: TGCGCCAGCAGTCAAAGCAAAGTCCGGGGGAACACTGAAGCTTTCTTT.

The CDR3 spells CASSAGTGTSGNTIYF. In nucleotides, the CDR3 is TGTGCCAGCAGTGCCGGGACAGGGACGTCTGGAAACACCATATATTTT. This chain uses TRBV6-1 with TRBJ1-3; 9 bases fit TRBD1. The V gene end was trimmed by 4 bases and the J gene end by 1 base; junction bases not matched to a gene: 5. The V gene's germline CDR1 is MNHNS and CDR2 SASEGT. CDR3 size: 16 residues.

The chain has TRBV30 and TRBJ1-3; 8 bases agree with TRBD1. The CDR3 contains 21 residues. V lost 5 bases to trimming and J lost 1 base; unmatched junction nucleotides: 25. CDR1 and CDR2 from the germline V gene are GTSNPN and SVGIG (reference sequence). The CDR3 spells CAWAWVLGSPFQGASGNTIYF. In nucleotides, the CDR3 is TGTGCCTGGGCCTGGGTCCTCGGGTCGCCGTTTCAGGGGGCTTCTGGAAACACCATATATTTT. The variable domain in full, completed from reference TRBV30 and TRBJ1-3, reads SQTIHQWPATLVQPVGSPLSLECTVEGTSNPNLYWYRQAAGRGLQLLFYSVGIGQISSEVPQNLSASRPQDRQFILSSKKLLLSDSGFYLCAWAWVLGSPFQGASGNTIYFGEGSWLTVV.

V and J are TRBV7-8 and TRBJ2-1; D possibly corresponds to TRBD2 (7 bases). V gave up 3 bases and J gave up 4 bases, with 16 bases separating them. The CDR3 loop spans 16 amino acids. The V gene's germline CDR1 is SGHVS and CDR2 FQNEAQ. CDR3 protein: CASSLGGPSGYNEQFF. In nucleotides, the CDR3 is TGTGCCAGCAGCTTGGGGGGGCCTAGCGGTTACAATGAGCAGTTCTTC.

The chain carries TRBV6-5 and TRBJ1-2; D gene unclear. The V gene's germline CDR1 is MNHEY and CDR2 SVGAGI. The CDR3 length is 15 residues. V was cut by 4 bases and J by 4 bases, with 16 bases left in between. The CDR3 loop reads CASSFRIQHIYGYTF. CDR3 DNA sequence: TGTGCCAGCAGTTTCAGGATACAGCATATCTATGGCTACACCTTC.

The J gene is TRBJ2-7, the V gene TRBV10-2, with 7 nucleotides matching TRBD2. The CDR3 runs 15 residues. Germline V gene lookup returns CDR1 WSHSY and CDR2 SAAADI. The trim removed 5 bases at V and 3 bases at J, leaving 10 bases unmatched. The CDR3 spells CASSKGRAGVYEQYF. The DNA of the CDR3 is TGCGCCAGCAGTAAAGGGAGGGCCGGGGTCTACGAGCAGTACTTC.

For the CDR3, the DNA is TGTGCCGGCGAACCGGGACAGGGAATTGCTGGGGCCAACGTCCTGACTTTC. Residues: CAGEPGQGIAGANVLTF. This rearrangement joins TRBV19 to TRBJ2-6; 9 nucleotides match TRBD1. Per germline, CDR1 LNHDA and CDR2 SQIVND (reference sequence). The V and J ends lost 11 bases and 2 bases, in that order; junction bases with no gene match: 13. The CDR3 contains 17 residues.

The chain employs TRBV10-3 and TRBJ1-1; TRBD1 is a possible D gene (5 bases). CDR3 length equals 14 residues. Trimming removed 4 bases at V and 1 base at J, with 10 bases between. Per the germline V gene, CDR1 is ENHRY and CDR2 is SYGVKD. The CDR3 DNA follows: TGTGCCATCAGTGGGGCAGGGTGGAACACTGAAGCTTTCTTT. It encodes CAISGAGWNTEAFF.

This clone occurred once. The rearrangement joins TRBV6-5 to TRBJ2-3; no clear D. CDR3 length: 14 residues. Germline CDR1 MNHEY, CDR2 SVGAGI. V was clipped by 11 bases and J by 0 bases, with 15 bases between them. The DNA of the CDR3 is TGTGCCTCTAAAGAGGAGTGGAGCACAGATACGCAGTATTTT. Its protein is CASKEEWSTDTQYF.